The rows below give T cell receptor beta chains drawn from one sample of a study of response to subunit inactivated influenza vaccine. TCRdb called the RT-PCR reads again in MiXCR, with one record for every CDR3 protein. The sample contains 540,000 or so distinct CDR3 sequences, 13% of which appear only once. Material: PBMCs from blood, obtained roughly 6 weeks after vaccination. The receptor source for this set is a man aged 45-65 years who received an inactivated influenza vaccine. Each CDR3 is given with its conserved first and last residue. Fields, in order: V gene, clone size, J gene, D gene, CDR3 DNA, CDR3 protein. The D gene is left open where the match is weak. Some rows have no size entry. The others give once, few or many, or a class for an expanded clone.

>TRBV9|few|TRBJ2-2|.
TGTGCCAGCAGCCTTCCGCTTGGGCAGGGTGGCACCGGGGAGCTGTTTTTT
CASSLPLGQGGTGELFF
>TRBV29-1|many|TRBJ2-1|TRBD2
TGCAGCGTTAAGACTAGCGTCAATGAGCAGTTCTTC
CSVKTSVNEQFF
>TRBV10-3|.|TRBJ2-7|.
TGTGCCATCAGTGATGCTGTTTCCTACGAGCAGTACTTC
CAISDAVSYEQYF
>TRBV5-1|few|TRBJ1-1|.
TGCGCCAGCAGCTCTTACATGAACACTGAAGCTTTCTTT
CASSSYMNTEAFF
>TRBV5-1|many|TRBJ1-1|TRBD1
TGCGCCAGCAGCAGAGACAGGGGCTGGGACACTGAAGCTTTCTTT
CASSRDRGWDTEAFF
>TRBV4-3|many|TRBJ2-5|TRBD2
TGCGCCAGCAGCCAAGGACTAGCGGGGCTCCAAGAGACCCAGTACTTC
CASSQGLAGLQETQYF
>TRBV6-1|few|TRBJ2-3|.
TGTGCCAGCAGTCGGCCCTTCGCAGATACGCAGTATTTT
CASSRPFADTQYF
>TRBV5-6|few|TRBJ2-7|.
TGTGCCAGCAGCTGGGCGGGGCGGGGTACCTACGAGCAGTACTTC
CASSWAGRGTYEQYF
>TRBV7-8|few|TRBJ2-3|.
TGTGCCAGCAGCTTAGGGGGGGGCCCTCACACAGATACGCAGTATTTT
CASSLGGGPHTDTQYF
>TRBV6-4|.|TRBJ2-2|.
TGTGCCAGCAGTAGATTAGCCGCCAACACCGGGGAGCTGTTTTTT
CASSRLAANTGELFF
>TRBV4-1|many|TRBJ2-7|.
TGCGCCAGCAGCCAAGATCCGGGGACAAGGAGCTACGAGCAGTACTTC
CASSQDPGTRSYEQYF
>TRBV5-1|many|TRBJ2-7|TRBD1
TGCGCCAGCAGCTTGGGGACAGGGCTCAACTCCTACGAGCAGTACTTC
CASSLGTGLNSYEQYF
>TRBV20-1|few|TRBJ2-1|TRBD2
TGCAGTGCTGCAGGACTAGCGGGAGCTGGGCAGTTCTTC
CSAAGLAGAGQFF
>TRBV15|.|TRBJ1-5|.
TGTGCCACCAGCAGACGTCTGGGCCAGCCCCAGCATTTT
CATSRRLGQPQHF
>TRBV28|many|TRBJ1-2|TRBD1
TGTGCCAGCAGAAGACAGGGGAACTATGGCTACACCTTC
CASRRQGNYGYTF
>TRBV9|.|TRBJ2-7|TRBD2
TGTGCCAGCAGCGTGGGGACTAGGGGCAGCGAGCAGTACTTC
CASSVGTRGSEQYF
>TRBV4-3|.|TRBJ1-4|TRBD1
TGCGCCAGCAGCCGGGGACAGGGGAGGACTAATGAAAAACTGTTTTTT
CASSRGQGRTNEKLFF
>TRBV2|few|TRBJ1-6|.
TGTGCCAGCAGCGTACAGGTGTCTTATTCACCCCTCCACTTT
CASSVQVSYSPLHF
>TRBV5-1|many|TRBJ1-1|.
TGCGCCAGCAGCTTGGGGTTGACACCAAACACTGAAGCTTTCTTT
CASSLGLTPNTEAFF
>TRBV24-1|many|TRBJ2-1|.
TGTGCCACCAGTGATTTGCCGGGCCAGGGGGGGGACGAGCAGTTCTTC
CATSDLPGQGGDEQFF
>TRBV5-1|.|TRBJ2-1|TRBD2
TGCGCCAGCCGACGGATAGCGGGAGGGTCCTACAATGAGCAGTTCTTC
CASRRIAGGSYNEQFF
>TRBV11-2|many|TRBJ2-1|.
TGTGCCAGCAGCTTACGATTTGGCGGATCGGCTTACAATGAGCAGTTCTTC
CASSLRFGGSAYNEQFF
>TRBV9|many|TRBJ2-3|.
TGTGCCAGCAGCGAGGGGACCTTCAGCACAGATACGCAGTATTTT
CASSEGTFSTDTQYF
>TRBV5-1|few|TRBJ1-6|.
TGCGCCAGCAGCATAGATGGGACCGGTTATAATTCACCCCTCCACTTT
CASSIDGTGYNSPLHF
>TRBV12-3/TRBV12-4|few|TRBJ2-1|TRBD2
TGTGCCAGCAGTTTCGGGGGGTTCGACAATGAGCAGTTCTTC
CASSFGGFDNEQFF
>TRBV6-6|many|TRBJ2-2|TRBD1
TGTGCCAGCGGACAGGTCAACACCGGGGAGCTGTTTTTT
CASGQVNTGELFF
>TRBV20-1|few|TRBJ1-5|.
TGCAGTGCTACGAACGGGGATGGGAGCAATCAGCCCCAGCATTTT
CSATNGDGSNQPQHF
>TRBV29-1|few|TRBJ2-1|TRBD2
TGCAGCGTCCGGACTAGCGGGAGCTATGAGCAGTTCTTC
CSVRTSGSYEQFF
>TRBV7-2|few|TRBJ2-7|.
TGTGCCAGCAGCTTGTGGGGGACCTCCTACGAGCAGTACTTC
CASSLWGTSYEQYF
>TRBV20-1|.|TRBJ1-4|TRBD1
TGCAGTGCCAACAGGGGTAATGAAAAACTGTTTTTT
CSANRGNEKLFF
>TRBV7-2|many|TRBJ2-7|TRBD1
TGTGCCAGCAGCTCCTCCCCCAGGGGGCTGGATTACGAGCAGTACTTC
CASSSSPRGLDYEQYF
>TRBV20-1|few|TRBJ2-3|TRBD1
TGCAGTGCTAGGCCGGCAGGGGGCGCGGAGGATACGCAGTATTTT
CSARPAGGAEDTQYF
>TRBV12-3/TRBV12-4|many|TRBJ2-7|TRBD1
TGTGCCAGCCGCTCGGGACAGGGGTCCTACGAGCAGTACTTC
CASRSGQGSYEQYF
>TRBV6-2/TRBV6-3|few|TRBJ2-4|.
TGTGCCAGCAGTTATACCCCAGGCATTCAGTACTTC
CASSYTPGIQYF
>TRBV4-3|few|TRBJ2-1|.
TGCGCCAGCAGCCAAGATTCGGGACTGTACAATGAGCAGTTCTTC
CASSQDSGLYNEQFF
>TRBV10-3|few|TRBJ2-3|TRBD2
TGTGCCACCGCGGGGGAATTTAAAACACGAGATACGCAGTATTTT
CATAGEFKTRDTQYF
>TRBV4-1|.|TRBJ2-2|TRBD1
TGCGCCAGCAGCCGACAGGGGTCCTATAGGACCGGGGAGCTGTTTTTT
CASSRQGSYRTGELFF
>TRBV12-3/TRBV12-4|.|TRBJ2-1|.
TGTGCCAGCAAGCGTAGCTCCTACAATGAGCAGTTCTTC
CASKRSSYNEQFF
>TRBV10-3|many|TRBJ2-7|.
TGTGCCATCTCCGATATCTCCTACGAGCAGTACTTC
CAISDISYEQYF
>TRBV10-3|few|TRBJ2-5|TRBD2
TGTGCCATCAGTATGACTAGCGGGAGGGCCTCGGAGACCCAGTACTTC
CAISMTSGRASETQYF
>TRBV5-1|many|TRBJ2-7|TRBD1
TGCGCCAGCAGCTGGGGACAGGGGGCATACGAGCAGTACTTC
CASSWGQGAYEQYF
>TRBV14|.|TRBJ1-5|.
TGTGCCAGCAGTCTGACAGAGTTCAGCCCCCAGCATTTT
CASSLTEFSPQHF
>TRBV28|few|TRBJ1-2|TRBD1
TGTGCCAGCAGGGACAGGGGGCGGGATGGCTACACCTTC
CASRDRGRDGYTF
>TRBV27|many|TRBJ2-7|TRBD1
TGTGCCAGCAGTGCGGAGACAGGGGAGTTCCACGAGCAGTACTTC
CASSAETGEFHEQYF
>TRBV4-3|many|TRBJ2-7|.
TGCGCCAGCAGCCAAGAAAGCAACAGGGAGCAGTACTTC
CASSQESNREQYF
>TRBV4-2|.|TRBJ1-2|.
TGTGCCAGCAGCCCCCAATTGGGGGGCTATGGCTACACCTTC
CASSPQLGGYGYTF
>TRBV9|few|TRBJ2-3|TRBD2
TGTGCCAGCAGCGTAGATGGGACTAGCGTATATACGCAGTATTTT
CASSVDGTSVYTQYF
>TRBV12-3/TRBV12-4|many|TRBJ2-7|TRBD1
TGTGCCAGCAGTAGGACAGGACCCTACGAGCAGTACTTC
CASSRTGPYEQYF
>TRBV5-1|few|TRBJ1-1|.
TGCGCCAGCAGCTTGGAACAGGGTGGGACTGAAGCTTTCTTT
CASSLEQGGTEAFF
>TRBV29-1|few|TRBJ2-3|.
TGCAGCGTTGAAGGGGTAGGGGGCACAGATACGCAGTATTTT
CSVEGVGGTDTQYF
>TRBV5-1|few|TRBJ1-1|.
TGCGCCAGCAGCTTGGCCTTCAGATTGGACCTCAACACTGAAGCTTTCTTT
CASSLAFRLDLNTEAFF